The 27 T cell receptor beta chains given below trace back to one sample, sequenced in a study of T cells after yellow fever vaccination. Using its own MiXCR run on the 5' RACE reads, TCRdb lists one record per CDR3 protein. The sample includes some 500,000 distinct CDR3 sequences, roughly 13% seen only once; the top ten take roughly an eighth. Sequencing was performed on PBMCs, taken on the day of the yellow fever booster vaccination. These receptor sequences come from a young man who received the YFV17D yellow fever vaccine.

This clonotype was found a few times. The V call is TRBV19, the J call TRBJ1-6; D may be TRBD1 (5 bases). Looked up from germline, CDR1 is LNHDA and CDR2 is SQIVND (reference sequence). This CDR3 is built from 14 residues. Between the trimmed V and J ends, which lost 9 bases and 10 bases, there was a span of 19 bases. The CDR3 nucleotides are TGTGCCAGCCACGGGGGAGTCTTCGGCTCACCCCTCCACTTT. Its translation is CASHGGVFGSPLHF. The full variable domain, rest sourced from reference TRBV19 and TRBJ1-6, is DGGITQSPKYLFRKEGQNVTLSCEQNLNHDAMYWYRQDPGQGLRLIYYSQIVNDFQKGDIAEGYSVSREKKESFPLTVTSAQKNPTAFYLCASHGGVFGSPLHFGNGTRLTVT.

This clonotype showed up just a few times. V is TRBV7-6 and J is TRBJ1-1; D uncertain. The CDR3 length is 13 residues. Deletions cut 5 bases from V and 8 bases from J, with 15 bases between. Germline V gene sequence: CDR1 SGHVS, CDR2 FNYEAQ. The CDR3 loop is CASSPRWGGEAFF. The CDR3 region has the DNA TGTGCCAGCAGCCCAAGGTGGGGAGGGGAAGCTTTCTTT.

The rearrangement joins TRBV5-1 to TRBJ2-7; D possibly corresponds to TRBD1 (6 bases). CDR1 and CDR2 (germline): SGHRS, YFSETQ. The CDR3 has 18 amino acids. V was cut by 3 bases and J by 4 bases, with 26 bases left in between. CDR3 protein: CASSYHGMGTWLMYEQYF. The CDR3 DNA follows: TGCGCCAGCAGCTACCACGGGATGGGGACATGGCTTATGTACGAGCAGTACTTC.

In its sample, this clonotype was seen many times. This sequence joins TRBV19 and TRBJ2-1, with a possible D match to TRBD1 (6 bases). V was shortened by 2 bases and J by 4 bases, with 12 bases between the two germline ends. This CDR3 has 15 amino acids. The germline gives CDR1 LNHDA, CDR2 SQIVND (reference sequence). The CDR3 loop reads CASSIKRGFYNEQFF. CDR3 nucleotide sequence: TGTGCCAGTAGTATAAAAAGGGGGTTTTACAATGAGCAGTTCTTC.

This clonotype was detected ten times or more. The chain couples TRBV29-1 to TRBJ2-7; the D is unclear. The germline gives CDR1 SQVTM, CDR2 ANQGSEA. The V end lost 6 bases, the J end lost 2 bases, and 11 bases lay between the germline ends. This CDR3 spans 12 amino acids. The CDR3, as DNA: TGCAGCGTCGCCCCGGACCCCTACGAGCAGTACTTC. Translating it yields CSVAPDPYEQYF.

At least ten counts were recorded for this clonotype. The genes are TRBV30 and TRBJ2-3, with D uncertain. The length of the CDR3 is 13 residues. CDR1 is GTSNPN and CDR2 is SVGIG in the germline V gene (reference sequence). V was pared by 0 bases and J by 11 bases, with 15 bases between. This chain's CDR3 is CAWSVNSQLEQYF. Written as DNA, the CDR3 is TGTGCCTGGAGTGTCAACTCCCAATTGGAGCAGTATTTT.

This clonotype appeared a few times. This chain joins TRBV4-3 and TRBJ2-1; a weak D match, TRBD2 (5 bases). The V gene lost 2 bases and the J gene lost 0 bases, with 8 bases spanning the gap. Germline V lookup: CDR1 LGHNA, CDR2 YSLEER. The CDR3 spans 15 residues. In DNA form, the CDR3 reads TGCGCCAGCAGCCAACAGCGGCCCTCCTACAATGAGCAGTTCTTC. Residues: CASSQQRPSYNEQFF.

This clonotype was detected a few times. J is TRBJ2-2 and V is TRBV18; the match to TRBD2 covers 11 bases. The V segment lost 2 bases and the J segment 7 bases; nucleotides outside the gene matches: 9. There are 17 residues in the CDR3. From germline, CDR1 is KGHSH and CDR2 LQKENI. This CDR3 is CASSPFTSGSRNGELFF. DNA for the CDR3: TGTGCCAGCTCACCATTCACTAGCGGGAGTCGAAACGGGGAGCTGTTTTTT.

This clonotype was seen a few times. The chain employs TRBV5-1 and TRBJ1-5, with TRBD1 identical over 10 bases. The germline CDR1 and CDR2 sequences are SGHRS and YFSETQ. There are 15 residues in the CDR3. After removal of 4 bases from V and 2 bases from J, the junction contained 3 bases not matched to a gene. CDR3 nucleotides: TGCGCCAGCAGCATCGGGACAGGGGGCAATCAGCCCCAGCATTTT. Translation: CASSIGTGGNQPQHF.

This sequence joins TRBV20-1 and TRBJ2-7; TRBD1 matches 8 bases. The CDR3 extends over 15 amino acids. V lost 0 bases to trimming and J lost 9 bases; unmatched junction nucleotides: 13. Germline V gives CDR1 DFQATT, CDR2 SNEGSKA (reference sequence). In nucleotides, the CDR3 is TGCAGTGCTAGAGAGGGGGGCAGGGGGCGCGCGTGGCAGTACTTC. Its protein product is CSAREGGRGRAWQYF.

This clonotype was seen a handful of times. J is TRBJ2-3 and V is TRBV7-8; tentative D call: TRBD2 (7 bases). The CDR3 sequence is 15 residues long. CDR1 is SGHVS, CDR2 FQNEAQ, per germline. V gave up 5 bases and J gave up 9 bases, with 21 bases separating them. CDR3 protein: CASSPSRGGGLTQYF. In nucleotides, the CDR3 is TGTGCCAGCAGCCCGTCTAGGGGGGGCGGGCTCACGCAGTATTTT.

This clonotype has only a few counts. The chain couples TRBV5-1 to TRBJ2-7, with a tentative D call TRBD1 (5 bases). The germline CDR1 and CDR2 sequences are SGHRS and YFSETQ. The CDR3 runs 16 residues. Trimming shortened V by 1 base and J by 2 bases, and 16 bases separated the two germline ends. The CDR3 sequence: CASSLSDSLKAYEQYF. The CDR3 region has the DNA TGCGCCAGCAGCTTGTCCGACAGCCTAAAGGCCTACGAGCAGTACTTC.

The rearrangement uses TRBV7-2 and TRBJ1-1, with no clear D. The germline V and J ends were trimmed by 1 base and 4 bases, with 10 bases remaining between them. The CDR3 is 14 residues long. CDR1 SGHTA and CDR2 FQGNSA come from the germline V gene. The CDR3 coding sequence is TGTGCCAGCAGCTTAGACCCTCGAACCACTGAAGCTTTCTTT. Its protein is CASSLDPRTTEAFF.

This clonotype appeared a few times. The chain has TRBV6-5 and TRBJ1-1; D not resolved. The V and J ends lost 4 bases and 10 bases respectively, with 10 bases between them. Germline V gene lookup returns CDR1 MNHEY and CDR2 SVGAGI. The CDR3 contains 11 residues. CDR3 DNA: TGTGCCAGCAGTTTCCTAGGGAGAGCTTTCTTT. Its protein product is CASSFLGRAFF.

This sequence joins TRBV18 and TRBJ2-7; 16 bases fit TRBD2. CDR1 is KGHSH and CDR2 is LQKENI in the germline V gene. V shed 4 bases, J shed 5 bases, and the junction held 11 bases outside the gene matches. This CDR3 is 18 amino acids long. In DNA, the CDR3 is TGTGCCAGCTCACGAACGCCGGGACTAGCGGGAGGGCGGAACGAGCAGTACTTC. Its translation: CASSRTPGLAGGRNEQYF.

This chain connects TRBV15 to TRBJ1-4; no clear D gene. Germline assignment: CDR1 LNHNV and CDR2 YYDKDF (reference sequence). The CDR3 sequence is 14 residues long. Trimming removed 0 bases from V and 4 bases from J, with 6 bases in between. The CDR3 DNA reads TGTGCCACCAGCAGAGACGGAATTAATGAAAAACTGTTTTTT. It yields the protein CATSRDGINEKLFF.

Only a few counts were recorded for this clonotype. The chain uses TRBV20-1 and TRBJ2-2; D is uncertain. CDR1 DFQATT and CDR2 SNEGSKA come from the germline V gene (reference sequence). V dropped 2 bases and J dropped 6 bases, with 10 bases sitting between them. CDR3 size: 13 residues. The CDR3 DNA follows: TGCAGTGCTAGACCTAACAATGCCGGGGAGCTGTTTTTT. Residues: CSARPNNAGELFF.

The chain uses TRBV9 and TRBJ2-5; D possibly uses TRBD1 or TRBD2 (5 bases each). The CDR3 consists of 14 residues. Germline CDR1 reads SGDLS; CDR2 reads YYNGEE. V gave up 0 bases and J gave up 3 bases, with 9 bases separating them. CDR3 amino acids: CASSVGGSEETQYF. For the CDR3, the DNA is TGTGCCAGCAGCGTAGGGGGGTCAGAAGAGACCCAGTACTTC.

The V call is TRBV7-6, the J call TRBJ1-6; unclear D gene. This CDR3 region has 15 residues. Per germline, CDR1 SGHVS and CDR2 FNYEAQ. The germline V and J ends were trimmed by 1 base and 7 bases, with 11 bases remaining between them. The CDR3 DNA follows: TGTGCCAGCAGCTTAGGGCAAGCCCAAAATTCACCCCTCCACTTT. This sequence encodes CASSLGQAQNSPLHF.

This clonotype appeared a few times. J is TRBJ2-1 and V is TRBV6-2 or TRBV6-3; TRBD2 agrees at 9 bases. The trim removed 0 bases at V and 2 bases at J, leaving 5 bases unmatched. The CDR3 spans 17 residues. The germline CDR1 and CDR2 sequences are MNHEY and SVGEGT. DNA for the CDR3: TGTGCCAGCAGTTACTCGTCTAGCGGGGCTACCTACAATGAGCAGTTCTTC. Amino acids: CASSYSSSGATYNEQFF.

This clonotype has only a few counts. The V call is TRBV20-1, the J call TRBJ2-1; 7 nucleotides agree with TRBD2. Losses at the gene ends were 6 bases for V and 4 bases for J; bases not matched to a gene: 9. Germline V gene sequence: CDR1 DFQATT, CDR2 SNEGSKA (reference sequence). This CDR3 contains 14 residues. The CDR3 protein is CSARKGGPYNEQFF. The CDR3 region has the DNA TGCAGTGCCCGTAAGGGAGGGCCGTACAATGAGCAGTTCTTC.

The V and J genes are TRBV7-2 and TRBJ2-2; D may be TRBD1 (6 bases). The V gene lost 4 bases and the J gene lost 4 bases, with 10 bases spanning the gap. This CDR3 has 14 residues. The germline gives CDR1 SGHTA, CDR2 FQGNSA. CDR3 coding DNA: TGTGCCAGCAGCTACAGGGTTCCCACCGGGGAGCTGTTTTTT. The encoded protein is CASSYRVPTGELFF.

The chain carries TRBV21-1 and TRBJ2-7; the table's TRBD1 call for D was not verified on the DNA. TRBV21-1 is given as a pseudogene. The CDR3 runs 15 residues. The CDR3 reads CASSNPTGGVDEQYF. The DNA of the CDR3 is TGTGCCAGCAGCAATCCAACAGGGGGCGTCGACGAGCAGTACTTC.

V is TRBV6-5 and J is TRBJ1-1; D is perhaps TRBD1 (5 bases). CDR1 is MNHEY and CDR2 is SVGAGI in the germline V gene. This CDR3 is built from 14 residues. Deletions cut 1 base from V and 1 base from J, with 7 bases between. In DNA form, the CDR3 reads TGTGCCAGCAGTTACTTTCAGGGGAACACTGAAGCTTTCTTT. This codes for CASSYFQGNTEAFF.

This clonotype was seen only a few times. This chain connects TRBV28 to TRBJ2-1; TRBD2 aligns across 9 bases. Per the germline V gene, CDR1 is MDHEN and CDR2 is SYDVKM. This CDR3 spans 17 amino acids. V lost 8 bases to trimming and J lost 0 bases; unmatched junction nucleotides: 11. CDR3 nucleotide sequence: TGTGCCAGCGTCGTTCCTAGCGGGGCCAGCTCCTACAATGAGCAGTTCTTC. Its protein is CASVVPSGASSYNEQFF.

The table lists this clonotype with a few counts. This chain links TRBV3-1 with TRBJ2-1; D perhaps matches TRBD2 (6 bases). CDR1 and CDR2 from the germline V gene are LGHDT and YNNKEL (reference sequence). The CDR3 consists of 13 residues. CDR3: CASGRDIGSEQFF. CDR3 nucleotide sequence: TGTGCGAGCGGGCGGGATATTGGAAGCGAGCAGTTCTTC.

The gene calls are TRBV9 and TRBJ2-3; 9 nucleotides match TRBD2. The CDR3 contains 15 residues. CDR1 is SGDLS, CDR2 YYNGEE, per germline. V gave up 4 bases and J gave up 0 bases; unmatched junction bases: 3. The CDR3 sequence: CASSTSGFSTDTQYF. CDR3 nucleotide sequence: TGTGCCAGCAGCACTAGCGGGTTTAGCACAGATACGCAGTATTTT.